The table lists the clone carrying this T cell receptor beta chain with a few counts. The sample belongs to a study of response to subunit inactivated influenza vaccine. Germline lookup yields CDR1 LGHDT and CDR2 YNNKEL (reference sequence). The CDR3 contains 16 residues. Between the trimmed V and J ends, which lost 1 base and 0 bases, there was a span of 9 bases. TCRdb reanalysed the RT-PCR reads using MiXCR and keeps one entry per CDR3 protein. Counted here are 450,000 to 600,000 distinct CDR3 sequences, approximately 15% occurring once; the ten biggest clones make up roughly 3.1%. V gene TRBV3-1 combines with J gene TRBJ2-2; D is unresolved. The origin of this receptor is a man in his fifties or sixties who received an inactivated influenza vaccine. This specimen was CD4+ T cells sorted from PBMCs, taken roughly 24 months after vaccination. The CDR3 DNA reads as TGTGCCAGCAGCCAAGGACACCCCGCGAACACCGGGGAGCTGTTTTTT. As protein: CASSQGHPANTGELFF.